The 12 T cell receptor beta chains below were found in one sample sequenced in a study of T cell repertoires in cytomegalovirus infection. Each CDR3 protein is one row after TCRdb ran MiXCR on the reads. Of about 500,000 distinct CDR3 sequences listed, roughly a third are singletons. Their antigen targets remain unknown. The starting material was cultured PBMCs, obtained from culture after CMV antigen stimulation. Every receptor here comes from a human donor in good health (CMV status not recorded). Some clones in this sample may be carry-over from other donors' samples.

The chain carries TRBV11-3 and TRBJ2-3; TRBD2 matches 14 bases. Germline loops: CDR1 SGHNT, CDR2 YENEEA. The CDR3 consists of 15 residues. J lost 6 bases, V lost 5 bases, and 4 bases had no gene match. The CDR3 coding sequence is TGTGCCAGCAGCGGACTAGCGGGAGGAATGGATACGCAGTATTTT. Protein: CASSGLAGGMDTQYF.

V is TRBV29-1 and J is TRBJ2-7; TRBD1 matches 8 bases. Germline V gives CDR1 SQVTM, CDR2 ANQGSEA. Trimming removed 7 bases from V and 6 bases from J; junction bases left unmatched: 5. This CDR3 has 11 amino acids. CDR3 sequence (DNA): TGCAGCGGGCGGACAGGGAGCGAGCAGTACTTC. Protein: CSGRTGSEQYF.

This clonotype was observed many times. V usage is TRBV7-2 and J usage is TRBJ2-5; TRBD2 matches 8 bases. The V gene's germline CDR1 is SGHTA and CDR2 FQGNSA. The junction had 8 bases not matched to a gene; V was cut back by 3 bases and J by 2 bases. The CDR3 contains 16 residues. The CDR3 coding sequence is TGTGCCAGCAGCTTTCCGATAGCGGGATCACAAGAGACCCAGTACTTC. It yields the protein CASSFPIAGSQETQYF.

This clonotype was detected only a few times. CDR3 nucleotide sequence: TGTGCCACCAGCAGAGCCCAGCAGGGAGGCTACAATGAGCAGTTCTTC. Its translation is CATSRAQQGGYNEQFF. V gene TRBV15 combines with J gene TRBJ2-1; tentative D call: TRBD2 (6 bases). Germline CDR1 and CDR2: LNHNV and YYDKDF (reference sequence). V lost 1 base and J 3 bases, leaving 13 bases between the germline ends. The CDR3 is 16 residues long.

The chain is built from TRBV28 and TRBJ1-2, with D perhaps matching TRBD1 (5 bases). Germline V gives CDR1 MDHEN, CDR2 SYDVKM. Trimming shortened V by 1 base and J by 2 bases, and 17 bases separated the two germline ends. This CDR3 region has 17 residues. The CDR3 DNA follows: TGTGCCAGCAGTTTATCGGGGCAGGGAGGGGCGAACTATGGCTACACCTTC. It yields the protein CASSLSGQGGANYGYTF.

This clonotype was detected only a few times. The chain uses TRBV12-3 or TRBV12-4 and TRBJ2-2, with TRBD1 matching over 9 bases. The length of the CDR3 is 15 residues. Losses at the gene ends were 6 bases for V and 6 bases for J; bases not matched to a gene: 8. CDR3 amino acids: CASSSRDRVPGELFF. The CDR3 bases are TGTGCCAGCAGCTCCCGGGACAGGGTCCCCGGGGAGCTGTTTTTT.

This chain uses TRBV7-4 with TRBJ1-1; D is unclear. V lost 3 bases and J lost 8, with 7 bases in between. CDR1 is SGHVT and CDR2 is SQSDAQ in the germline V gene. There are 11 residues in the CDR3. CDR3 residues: CASSFGNEAFF. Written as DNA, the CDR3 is TGTGCCAGCAGCTTTGGGAACGAAGCTTTCTTT. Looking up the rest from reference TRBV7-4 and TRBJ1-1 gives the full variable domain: GAGVSQSPRYKVAKRGRDVALRCDSISGHVTLYWYRQTLGQGSEVLTYSQSDAQRDKSGRPSGRFSAERPERSVSTLKIQRTEQGDSAVYLCASSFGNEAFFGQGTRLTVV.

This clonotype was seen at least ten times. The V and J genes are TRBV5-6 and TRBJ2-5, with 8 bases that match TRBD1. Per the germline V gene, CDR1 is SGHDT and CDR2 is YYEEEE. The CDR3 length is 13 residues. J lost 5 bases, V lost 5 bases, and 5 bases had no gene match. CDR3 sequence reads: CASRWTGRETQYF. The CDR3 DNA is TGTGCCAGCAGATGGACAGGGAGGGAGACCCAGTACTTC.

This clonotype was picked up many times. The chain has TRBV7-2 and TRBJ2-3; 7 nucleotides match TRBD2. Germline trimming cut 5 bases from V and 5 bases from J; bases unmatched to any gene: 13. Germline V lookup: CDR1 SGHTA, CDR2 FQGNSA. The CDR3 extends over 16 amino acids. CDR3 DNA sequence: TGTGCCAGCAGCCTCGGACCGGGAGGAGCTGGAGATACGCAGTATTTT. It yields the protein CASSLGPGGAGDTQYF.

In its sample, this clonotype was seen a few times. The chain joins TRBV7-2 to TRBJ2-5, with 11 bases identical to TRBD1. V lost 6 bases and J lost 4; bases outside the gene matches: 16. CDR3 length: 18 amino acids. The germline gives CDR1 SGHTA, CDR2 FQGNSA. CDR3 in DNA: TGTGCCAGCAGACGCCGGACAGGGGGCGCGGGAATGAGAGAGACCCAGTACTTC. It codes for CASRRRTGGAGMRETQYF.

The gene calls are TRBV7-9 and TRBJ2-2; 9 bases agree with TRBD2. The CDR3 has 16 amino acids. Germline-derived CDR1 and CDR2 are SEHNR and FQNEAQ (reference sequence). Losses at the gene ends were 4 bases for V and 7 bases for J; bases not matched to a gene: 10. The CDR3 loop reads CASSSPQREVLGELFF. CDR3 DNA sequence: TGTGCCAGCAGCTCCCCCCAGCGGGAGGTGCTCGGGGAGCTGTTTTTT.

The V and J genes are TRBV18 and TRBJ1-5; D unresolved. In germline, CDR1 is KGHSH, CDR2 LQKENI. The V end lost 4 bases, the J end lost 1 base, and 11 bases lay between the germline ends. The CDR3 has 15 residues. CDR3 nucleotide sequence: TGTGCCAGCTCACAAAACGACGGGAGCAATCAGCCCCAGCATTTT. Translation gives CASSQNDGSNQPQHF.